Listed below are T cell receptor beta chains from one sample, sequenced in a study of control samples from healthy donors and cancer patients. Profiled with immunoSEQ multiplex PCR; TCRdb holds only in-frame clones, not every one. Of about 150,000 clones listed, more than 90% are singletons. Specimen: blood. All receptors derive from a woman between 40 and 50 years old in good health. The CDR3 runs from the conserved cysteine through the conserved F or W. The D gene is left open where the match is weak. Size tells how often a clone was seen (once, few, many) or the class of an expanded clone, and some rows leave it out.

clone_size d_call j_call v_call cdr3_aa cdr3_nt
NA NA TRBJ2-3 TRBV18 CASSPVGAGFSGRDTQYF TGTGCCAGCTCACCGGTGGGGGCCGGGTTTTCAGGTAGAGATACGCAGTATTTT
NA NA TRBJ2-1 TRBV3-1/TRBV3-2 CASSPNFGNEQFF TGTGCCAGCAGCCCTAATTTCGGCAATGAGCAGTTCTTC
few NA TRBJ1-1 TRBV3-1/TRBV3-2 CASSQANTEAFF TGTGCCAGCAGCCAAGCGAACACTGAAGCTTTCTTT
NA NA TRBJ2-6 TRBV4-1 CASSQSWPSGANVLTF TGCGCCAGCAGCCAATCGTGGCCCTCTGGGGCCAACGTCCTGACTTTC
NA NA TRBJ2-2 TRBV7-9 CASSLLITGELFF TGTGCCAGCAGCTTGCTAATCACCGGGGAGCTGTTTTTT
NA NA TRBJ1-1 TRBV18 CASSRQANTEAFF TGTGCCAGCTCACGGCAGGCGAACACTGAAGCTTTCTTT
NA TRBD1 TRBJ1-3 TRBV3-1/TRBV3-2 CASSQDLPGQRASGNTIYF TGTGCCAGCAGCCAAGATCTTCCGGGACAGAGAGCCTCTGGAAACACCATATATTTT
NA NA TRBJ2-5 TRBV5-1 CASSPGTQETQYF TGCGCCAGCAGCCCAGGGACACAAGAGACCCAGTACTTC
NA NA TRBJ1-2 TRBV29-1 CSVVVSTRGGYTF TGCAGCGTTGTTGTTTCTACCAGAGGGGGCTACACCTTC
NA NA TRBJ1-4 TRBV12-3/TRBV12-4 CASSEATKLFF TGTGCCAGCAGTGAAGCGACGAAACTGTTTTTT
NA NA TRBJ2-7 TRBV5-1 CASSLAGPPSAEQYF TGCGCCAGCAGCTTGGCGGGACCCCCCTCGGCCGAGCAGTACTTC
NA NA TRBJ1-1 TRBV5-6 CASSLDGGEAFF TGTGCCAGCAGCTTGGATGGGGGTGAAGCTTTCTTT
NA NA TRBJ2-7 TRBV11-1 CASSLVGGDEQYF TGTGCCAGCAGCTTAGTAGGAGGGGACGAGCAGTACTTC
NA NA TRBJ2-7 TRBV5-1 CASSLGGLSYEQYF TGCGCCAGCAGCTTGGGCGGGCTCTCCTACGAGCAGTACTTC
NA NA TRBJ1-5 TRBV12-3/TRBV12-4 CASSSRGQPQHF TGTGCCAGCAGTTCCAGGGGTCAGCCCCAGCATTTT
once NA TRBJ1-1 TRBV5-5 CASSANPVAVPTEAFF TGTGCCAGCAGCGCCAACCCGGTGGCAGTCCCCACTGAAGCTTTCTTT
NA NA TRBJ1-3 TRBV5-1 CASSRSSGNTIYF TGCGCCAGCTCCAGGAGCTCTGGAAACACCATATATTTT
NA NA TRBJ2-1 TRBV2 CASSSGQDASYNEQFF TGTGCCAGCAGTTCCGGGCAGGATGCCTCCTACAATGAGCAGTTCTTC
NA NA TRBJ1-4 TRBV5-1 CASSLGEGTNIASEKLFF TGCGCCAGCAGCTTGGGGGAGGGGACGAACATTGCTAGTGAAAAACTGTTTTTT
few NA TRBJ1-1 TRBV6-6 CASSHSTAEAFF TGTGCCAGCAGCCATAGCACAGCTGAAGCTTTCTTT
NA NA TRBJ2-7 TRBV4-1 CASSQDLSSYEQYF TGCGCCAGCAGCCAAGATCTAAGCTCCTACGAGCAGTACTTC
NA NA TRBJ2-2 TRBV9 CASSPYGTPGTGELFF TGTGCCAGCAGCCCATACGGGACCCCCGGTACCGGGGAGCTGTTTTTT
NA NA TRBJ1-5 TRBV27 CASSLSGYREAQHF TGTGCCAGCAGTTTATCGGGTTACAGGGAGGCCCAGCATTTT
NA NA TRBJ1-2 TRBV19 CASSLWDSGYTF TGTGCCAGTAGTCTATGGGACTCAGGCTACACCTTC